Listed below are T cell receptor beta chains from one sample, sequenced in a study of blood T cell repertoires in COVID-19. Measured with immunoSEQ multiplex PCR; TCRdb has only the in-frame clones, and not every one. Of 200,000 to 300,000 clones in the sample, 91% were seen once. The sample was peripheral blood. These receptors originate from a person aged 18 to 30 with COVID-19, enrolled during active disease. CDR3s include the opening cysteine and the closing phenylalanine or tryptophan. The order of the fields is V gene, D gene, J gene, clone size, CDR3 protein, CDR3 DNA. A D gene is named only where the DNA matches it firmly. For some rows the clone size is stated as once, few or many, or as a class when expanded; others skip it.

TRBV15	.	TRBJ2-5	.	CATRNEQGTQYF	TGTGCCACCAGAAACGAACAGGGAACCCAGTACTTC
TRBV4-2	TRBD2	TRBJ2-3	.	CASSQEGTSGSIYTQYF	TGTGCCAGCAGCCAAGAGGGGACTAGCGGGAGTATCTATACGCAGTATTTT
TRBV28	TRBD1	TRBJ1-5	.	CASSPSRDRGVRRQPQHF	TGTGCCAGCAGCCCTTCCCGGGACAGGGGCGTTAGAAGGCAGCCCCAGCATTTT
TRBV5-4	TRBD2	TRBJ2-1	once	CASSSHGPLAGEGYNEQFF	TGTGCCAGCAGCTCCCACGGGCCACTAGCGGGAGAAGGGTACAATGAGCAGTTCTTC
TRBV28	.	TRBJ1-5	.	CASSRVYSNSNQPQHF	TGTGCCAGCAGTCGAGTATACTCAAATAGCAATCAGCCCCAGCATTTT
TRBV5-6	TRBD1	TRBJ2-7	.	CASSSPPGQVSEQYF	TGTGCCAGCAGCTCCCCCCCGGGACAGGTATCCGAGCAGTACTTC
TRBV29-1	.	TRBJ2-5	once	CSVDEETQYF	TGCAGCGTTGACGAGGAGACCCAGTACTTC
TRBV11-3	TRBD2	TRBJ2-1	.	CASSRAGGTYNEQFF	TGTGCCAGCAGCCGAGCGGGAGGAACCTACAATGAGCAGTTCTTC
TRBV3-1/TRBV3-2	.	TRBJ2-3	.	CASSQGLAWSTDTQYF	TGTGCCAGCAGCCAAGGGCTAGCTTGGTCTACGGATACGCAGTATTTT
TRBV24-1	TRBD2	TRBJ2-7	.	CATSGGTSGSYEQYF	TGTGCCACCAGTGGGGGGACTAGCGGGAGTTACGAGCAGTACTTC
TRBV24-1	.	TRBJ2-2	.	CATSDVSTHFVNTGELFF	TGTGCCACCAGTGATGTATCTACCCACTTTGTGAACACCGGGGAGCTGTTTTTT
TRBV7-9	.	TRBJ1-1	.	CASSLETVEAFF	TGTGCCAGCAGCCTCGAAACAGTAGAGGCTTTCTTT
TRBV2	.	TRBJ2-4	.	CASSEGAQNIQYF	TGTGCCAGCAGTGAAGGGGCCCAAAACATTCAGTACTTC
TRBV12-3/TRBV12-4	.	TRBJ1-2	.	CAIQGRANYGYTF	TGTGCCATCCAGGGAAGAGCTAACTATGGCTACACCTTC
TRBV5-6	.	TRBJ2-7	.	CASSSAYEQYF	TGTGCCAGCAGCTCCGCCTACGAGCAGTACTTC
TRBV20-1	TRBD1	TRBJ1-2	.	CSASPGGYGYTF	TGCAGTGCTAGTCCAGGGGGCTATGGCTACACCTTC
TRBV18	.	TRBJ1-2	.	CASSPPGGSSNYGYTF	TGTGCCAGCTCACCACCGGGGGGATCTAGTAACTATGGCTACACCTTC
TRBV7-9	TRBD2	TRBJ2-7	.	CASSPGLAGPSYEQYF	TGTGCCAGCAGCCCCGGACTAGCGGGGCCCTCCTACGAGCAGTACTTC
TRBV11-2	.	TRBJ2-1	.	CASSFSTREGIEQFF	TGTGCCAGCAGCTTCTCTACTAGAGAGGGAATAGAGCAGTTCTTC
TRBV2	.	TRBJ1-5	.	CASCGRSNQPQHF	TGTGCCAGCTGCGGCCGTAGCAATCAGCCCCAGCATTTT
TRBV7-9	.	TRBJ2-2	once	CASSLVADPGELFF	TGTGCCAGCAGCTTAGTAGCGGACCCCGGGGAGCTGTTTTTT